Below, one T cell receptor (beta chain) is given with its context. Antigen: not known. The sample belongs to a study of response to subunit inactivated influenza vaccine. Study-level findings and limits: Authors suggested each seasonal influenza vaccination recruits few new T cells.

Germline CDR1 and CDR2: MDHEN and SYDVKM. The CDR3 is 12 residues long. V was cut by 4 bases and J by 6 bases, with 9 bases left in between. TCRdb re-derived calls from the RT-PCR reads in MiXCR, one entry per CDR3 protein. The table includes about 500,000 distinct CDR3 sequences, approximately 12% detected once. The chain joins TRBV28 to TRBJ1-2, with D possibly matching TRBD1 (5 bases). This receptor was taken from a man in his fifties or sixties who received an inactivated influenza vaccine. Specimen: PBMCs from blood, collected 40 to 50 days after vaccination. CDR3 residues: CASSSRGDGYTF. CDR3 coding DNA: TGTGCCAGCAGTTCGAGGGGCGATGGCTACACCTTC.